This TCR beta chain is from a study of regulatory T cells in long-lasting Graves disease. The CDR3 length is 16 residues. Germline values: CDR1 MDHEN, CDR2 SYDVKM. In regard to this clonotype: Just one base apart from a much larger clone, this may be a read error.

Described time point: newly diagnosed GD, antithyroid drugs for less than 3 months. RNA extracted from PBMCs served as the sequencing template. To make TCR beta libraries, researchers used iRepertoire HTBI primers and Arm-PCR of CDR3 regions. From the multiplex PCR reads, TCRdb called clonotypes with MiXCR, one entry per CDR3 protein. Of approximately 310,000 distinct CDR3 sequences in the sample, more than 15% were seen once. This TCR came from a female donor with Graves disease. Here the sequenced sample was peripheral blood mononuclear cells (PBMCs), taken at new diagnosis, from a patient treated with antithyroid drugs. The chain links TRBV28 to TRBJ2-4, with 8 positions matching TRBD2. CDR3 sequence reads: CAGSLYRGGAKNIQYF. In nucleotides, the CDR3 is TGTGCCGGCAGTTTATATCGGGGGGGGGCCAAAAACATTCAGTACTTC. Combining the CDR3 with reference TRBV28 and TRBJ2-4 gives the whole variable domain DVKVTQSSRYLVKRTGEKVFLECVQDMDHENMFWYRQDPGLGLRLIYFSYDVKMKEKGDIPEGYSVSREKKERFSLILESASTNQTSMYLCAGSLYRGGAKNIQYFGAGTRLSVL.